This TCR beta chain was captured by sequencing in a study of T cells in Graves' hyperthyroidism and ophthalmopathy. The CDR3 has 14 amino acids. V was cut by 6 bases and J by 4 bases, with 13 bases left in between. Newly diagnosed hyperthyroidism, duration under 2 months, in patients aged 18 to 65. Findings and limits, study-wide: In the blood, most expanded thyroid clonotypes above 0.001 appeared as well.

For this clonotype: Antigen specificity is unknown.

Researchers took RNA transcripts and amplified the TCR beta CDR3 regions from them. The study used the HTBI primer set for a first-round RT-PCR of the TCR CDR3. MiXCR, applied by TCRdb to the multiplex PCR reads, yields one record per CDR3 protein. The sample lists approximately 590,000 distinct CDR3 sequences; 35% to 55% were seen once. Sequencing was performed on peripheral blood or thyroid tissue (not recorded which). The chain carries TRBV12-3 or TRBV12-4 and TRBJ1-3; D not certain. This clonotype was sampled from a woman aged 18-29 years with Graves' hyperthyroidism. The DNA of the CDR3 is TGTGCCAGCAGGCCGGGGTCCGCCGGAAACACCATATATTTT. This translates into CASRPGSAGNTIYF.